The present entry profiles one T cell receptor (beta chain) with its context. This entry is derived from a study of T cell responses to AZD1222 COVID-19 vaccine. Repertoires were generated with immunoSEQ multiplex PCR, while TCRdb's copy carries only in-frame clones and drops some. This repertoire shows some 120,000 clones, about 91% found once; its top ten account for 1.5% to 2%. V trimming: 6 bases; J trimming: 5 bases; junction bases outside the gene matches: 9. Germline CDR1 and CDR2: SQVTM and ANQGSEA. The CDR3 extends over 14 amino acids. The starting material was peripheral blood, obtained 28 days after the second AZD1222 dose. This receptor was obtained from an adult who received the AZD1222 COVID-19 vaccine. V is TRBV29-1 and J is TRBJ2-3; 9 bases align to TRBD1. The CDR3 nucleotides read TGCAGCGTGGGTGGGACAGGGAAAAAAGATACGCAGTATTTT. Residues: CSVGGTGKKDTQYF.